A single T cell receptor (beta chain) is shown here with its context. The CDR3 loop spans 14 amino acids. The V gene's germline CDR1 is LGHDT and CDR2 YNNKEL (reference sequence). V was clipped by 1 base and J by 4 bases, with 5 bases between them. This sample stems from a study of T cell responses to AZD1222 COVID-19 vaccine. TCRdb's copy holds only in-frame clones and misses some; the assay was immunoSEQ multiplex PCR. Here the sample spans under 200,000 clones, more than 80% being singletons. Sample: peripheral blood, taken on day 0 of AZD1222 vaccination. The sequence was collected from an adult in good health. V usage is TRBV3-1 (or the pseudogene TRBV3-2) and J usage is TRBJ2-6, with D unresolved. CDR3 nucleotide sequence: TGTGCCAGCAGCCAAGGGTGGGGGGCCAACGTCCTGACTTTC. It encodes CASSQGWGANVLTF.